Following are 21 T cell receptor beta chains from one sample sequenced in a study of T cell responses to AZD1222 COVID-19 vaccine (dated by TCRdb to the early 2020s). The protocol used for the library was the immunoSEQ multiplex PCR assay. Drawn from immuneACCESS, this table holds only the in-frame rearrangements with V and J called that TCRdb kept. Clones are partly lost; checked studies trace under half to an unresolved V gene and leave the rest unexplained. Across this sample there are 130,000 to 150,000 clones, with 93% seen only once. Approximately 2% of the sample comes from the top ten. Explained via the paper, the time point label denotes: baseline before first vaccination. The input for sequencing was peripheral blood, taken on day 0 of AZD1222 vaccination. These receptors came from an adult in good health.

The chain couples TRBV19 to TRBJ2-7; 9 nucleotides align to TRBD1. The germline V gene has CDR1 LNHDA and CDR2 SQIVND (reference sequence). Trimming cost V 4 bases and J 2 bases; bases outside gene matches: 6. The CDR3 is 15 residues long. CDR3 loop: CASSKGGTGTYEQYF. DNA of the CDR3: TGTGCCAGTAGTAAAGGCGGGACAGGGACCTACGAGCAGTACTTC.

The chain has TRBV24-1 and TRBJ2-1; perhaps TRBD1 as D (7 bases). The germline V gene has CDR1 KGHDR and CDR2 SFDVKD. The V end lost 3 bases, the J end lost 5 bases, and 16 bases lay between the germline ends. The CDR3 is 16 residues long. The CDR3 sequence is CATSDPGGKGHNEQFF. DNA of the CDR3: TGTGCCACCAGTGATCCAGGGGGGAAGGGGCACAATGAGCAGTTCTTC.

This clone was recorded once. The V gene is TRBV16, the J gene TRBJ2-3; possible D gene TRBD1, 5 bases. The CDR3 loop spans 16 amino acids. Trimming took off 4 bases at V and 2 bases at J, with 16 bases between the two ends. Germline V gene sequence: CDR1 KGHSY, CDR2 FQNENV. CDR3 sequence: CASSPGGALFTDTQYF. The DNA for the CDR3 is TGTGCCAGCAGCCCCGGTGGGGCGCTGTTCACAGATACGCAGTATTTT.

This chain links TRBV4-1 with TRBJ1-1; D unresolved. CDR3 length: 18 amino acids. Germline V gene sequence: CDR1 MGHRA, CDR2 YSYEKL. The V and J ends lost 0 bases and 8 bases respectively, with 25 bases between them. The CDR3 nucleotides are TGCGCCAGCAGCCAAGAAATAGCGGCGGTGGGCACTTTTCGAGAAGCTTTCTTT. Its translation: CASSQEIAAVGTFREAFF.

The chain employs TRBV7-9 and TRBJ2-2, with 7 bases identical to TRBD1. This CDR3 is 15 amino acids long. V trimming: 4 bases; J trimming: 6 bases; junction bases outside the gene matches: 8. The germline gives CDR1 SEHNR, CDR2 FQNEAQ (reference sequence). CDR3 sequence reads: CASSYDRVGAGELFF. The CDR3 DNA reads TGTGCCAGCAGCTACGACAGGGTCGGCGCCGGGGAGCTGTTTTTT.

The chain has TRBV11-2 and TRBJ1-4, with D hard to call. CDR3 length equals 13 residues. The germline gives CDR1 SGHAT, CDR2 FQNNGV. Trimming took 11 bases from V and 7 from J, leaving 17 bases between them. The CDR3 nucleotides are TGTGCCGACCCGGCAGGAAAAAGTGAAAAACTGTTTTTT. Its translation: CADPAGKSEKLFF.

The CDR3 DNA is TGTGCCAGCAGTCTTCAGGGGTCAGCTGGAAACACCATATATTTT. This codes for CASSLQGSAGNTIYF. The genes are TRBV27 and TRBJ1-3; a possible D gene is TRBD1 (6 bases). Germline assignment: CDR1 MNHEY and CDR2 SMNVEV (reference sequence). Trimming left V 5 bases short and J 2 bases short, with 13 bases between. The length of the CDR3 is 15 residues.

This chain uses TRBV4-2 with TRBJ1-1; D call uncertain. The CDR3 extends over 15 amino acids. The V end lost 0 bases, the J end lost 1 base, and 9 bases lay between the germline ends. Germline CDR1 LGHNA, CDR2 YNFKEQ. The CDR3 here is CASSQDRRGNTEAFF. The CDR3 region has the DNA TGTGCCAGCAGCCAAGATCGCCGGGGGAACACTGAAGCTTTCTTT.

In DNA, the CDR3 is TGTGCCAGTAGTATAGATGCTTCATATAGCAATCAGCCCCAGCATTTT. Amino acid sequence: CASSIDASYSNQPQHF. This chain uses TRBV19 with TRBJ1-5; no firm D call. Trimming took off 0 bases at V and 0 bases at J, with 9 bases between the two ends. Germline loops: CDR1 LNHDA, CDR2 SQIVND (reference sequence). The CDR3 totals 16 residues.

The V gene is TRBV6-6, the J gene TRBJ2-7; perhaps TRBD2 as D (12 bases). V was cut by 5 bases and J by 4 bases, with 27 bases left in between. CDR1 and CDR2 (germline): MNHNY, SVGAGI (reference sequence). The CDR3 is 18 amino acids. In DNA form, the CDR3 reads TGTGCCAGCAGTCGGACAGGGGGCAGACTAGCGGGGGTTTACGAGCAGTACTTC. Translating gives CASSRTGGRLAGVYEQYF.

The chain couples TRBV7-3 to TRBJ1-1; D possibly corresponds to TRBD1 (6 bases). Germline V gene data show CDR1 as SGHTA and CDR2 as FQGTGA. There are 14 residues in the CDR3. Between the trimmed V and J ends, which lost 1 base and 5 bases, there was a span of 11 bases. The CDR3 DNA reads as TGTGCCAGCAGCTTAAGGGGGCGAGGTACTGAAGCTTTCTTT. This gives the protein CASSLRGRGTEAFF.

This clone was seen a few times. The V and J genes are TRBV29-1 and TRBJ2-2, with a possible D match to TRBD1 (5 bases). Germline V lookup: CDR1 SQVTM, CDR2 ANQGSEA. This CDR3 has 11 residues. V was cut by 7 bases and J by 5 bases, with 8 bases left in between. CDR3 in DNA: TGCAGCGCCAGGGCGACCGGGGAGCTGTTTTTT. This translates into CSARATGELFF.

This rearrangement joins TRBV2 to TRBJ1-5; weak D call: TRBD1 (5 bases). Per germline, CDR1 SNHLY and CDR2 FYNNEI. V lost 4 bases and J lost 1, with 11 bases in between. There are 15 residues in the CDR3. As DNA, the CDR3 is TGTGCCAGCAGTGGAACAAGGGGAAGCAATCAGCCCCAGCATTTT. Translated: CASSGTRGSNQPQHF.

The J gene is TRBJ1-3, the V gene TRBV5-5; D gene ambiguous. CDR1 and CDR2 (germline): SGHKS, YYEKEE (reference sequence). With 6 bases removed from V and 0 bases from J, the gap between germline ends came to 13 bases. This CDR3 comprises 15 residues. CDR3 loop: CASTPTSFSGNTIYF. The CDR3, as DNA: TGTGCCAGCACCCCTACATCATTCTCTGGAAACACCATATATTTT.

This chain connects TRBV5-6 to TRBJ1-5; the D gene is possibly TRBD1 (5 bases). Trimming stripped 4 bases from V and 4 bases from J, with 15 bases between. CDR3 length: 15 residues. Looked up from germline, CDR1 is SGHDT and CDR2 is YYEEEE. The chain's CDR3 is CASSTRGGLNQPQHF. CDR3 sequence (DNA): TGTGCCAGCAGCACCCGCGGGGGATTAAATCAGCCCCAGCATTTT.

The rearrangement uses TRBV2 and TRBJ1-5; D unclear. CDR3 length equals 14 residues. V was shortened by 5 bases and J by 3 bases, with 11 bases between the two germline ends. Germline CDR1 is SNHLY and CDR2 is FYNNEI. CDR3 coding DNA: TGTGCCAGCAGTCTACGTCGGGACAATCAGCCCCAGCATTTT. Translation gives CASSLRRDNQPQHF. The full variable domain, its missing parts supplied by reference TRBV2 and TRBJ1-5, is EPEVTQTPSHQVTQMGQEVILRCVPISNHLYFYWYRQILGQKVEFLVSFYNNEISEKSEIFDDQFSVERPDGSNFTLKIRSTKLEDSAMYFCASSLRRDNQPQHFGDGTRLSIL.

The V gene is TRBV6-5, the J gene TRBJ1-5, with 8 bases fitting TRBD1. This CDR3 region has 16 residues. Looked up from germline, CDR1 is MNHEY and CDR2 is SVGAGI. V gave up 1 base and J gave up 7 bases; unmatched junction bases: 9. This CDR3 reads CASSYFPRGQGQPQHF. The CDR3, as DNA: TGTGCCAGCAGTTACTTCCCCAGGGGGCAAGGGCAGCCCCAGCATTTT.

The chain is built from TRBV2 and TRBJ1-3; D is ambiguous. V was clipped by 3 bases and J by 0 bases, with 12 bases between them. CDR1 and CDR2 from the germline V gene are SNHLY and FYNNEI. The CDR3 spans 16 residues. CDR3 amino acids: CASSERGSRSGNTIYF. The CDR3 region has the DNA TGTGCCAGCAGTGAGAGAGGGAGCCGCTCTGGAAACACCATATATTTT.

This chain uses TRBV6-2 or TRBV6-3 with TRBJ1-6; D gene uncertain. This CDR3 spans 15 amino acids. Germline CDR1 reads MNHEY; CDR2 reads SVGEGT. V lost 0 bases to trimming and J lost 9 bases, with 12 bases between them. CDR3 in DNA: TGTGCCAGCAGTTACTCGACGTCTAGAAGTTCACCCCTCCACTTT. It translates to CASSYSTSRSSPLHF.

This clone was seen a single time. This chain connects TRBV5-8 to TRBJ1-4, with D hard to call. The V gene's germline CDR1 is SGHTS and CDR2 YDEGEE. V lost 2 bases to trimming and J lost 1 base, with 9 bases between them. The CDR3 contains 15 residues. CDR3 sequence: CASSLGAGTNEKLFF. DNA of the CDR3: TGTGCCAGCAGCTTAGGAGCAGGAACTAATGAAAAACTGTTTTTT.

This sequence joins TRBV6-8 and TRBJ1-1; D is possibly TRBD1 (5 bases). The CDR3 runs 15 residues. Germline-derived CDR1 and CDR2 are MNHGY and SAAAGT. V lost 7 bases, J lost 6 bases, and 21 bases lay in between. The CDR3 region is CASTTAGPLCPEAFF. As DNA, the CDR3 is TGTGCCAGCACCACCGCGGGACCCTTGTGCCCTGAAGCTTTCTTT.